These T cell receptor beta chains were read from a single sample in a study of blood T cell repertoires in COVID-19. Measured with immunoSEQ multiplex PCR; TCRdb has only the in-frame clones, and not every one. There are under 95,000 clones in the sample; approximately 80% occur only once, and approximately 2% lies in the top ten. Sequencing was carried out using peripheral blood. The receptors were sampled from a woman in her 70s with acute or convalescent COVID-19. The CDR3 runs from the conserved cysteine through the conserved F or W. D genes are given only for firm matches. Clone size, where shown, is once, few, many, or a class for clones that have expanded.

v_gene: TRBV5-1; len: 15; abundance: -; j_gene: TRBJ1-1; d_gene: TRBD1; CDR3nt: TGCGCCAGCAGCGGAACAGGGGGCGAGGGCCCTGAAGCTTTCTTT; CDR3aa: CASSGTGGEGPEAFF
v_gene: TRBV7-8; len: 14; abundance: -; j_gene: TRBJ1-2; d_gene: TRBD1; CDR3nt: TGTGCCAGCAGCTTACGGAGACAGGGAGTCGGCTACACCTTC; CDR3aa: CASSLRRQGVGYTF
v_gene: TRBV6-5; len: 15; abundance: -; j_gene: TRBJ1-6; d_gene: -; CDR3nt: TGTGCCAGCACACTCAGGGAGGCCTATAATTCACCCCTCCACTTT; CDR3aa: CASTLREAYNSPLHF
v_gene: TRBV10-1; len: 16; abundance: -; j_gene: TRBJ2-1; d_gene: -; CDR3nt: TGCGCCAGCAGTGAGGCAACGGCTAGCGTCTACAATGAGCAGTTCTTC; CDR3aa: CASSEATASVYNEQFF
v_gene: TRBV30; len: 13; abundance: -; j_gene: TRBJ1-6; d_gene: -; CDR3nt: TGTGCCTGGAGTGAACAGGGCGGTTCACCCCTCCACTTT; CDR3aa: CAWSEQGGSPLHF
v_gene: TRBV5-1; len: 15; abundance: -; j_gene: TRBJ2-7; d_gene: -; CDR3nt: TGCGCCAGCAGCTTGGCCGGGACATCTGGTAGCGAGCAGTACTTC; CDR3aa: CASSLAGTSGSEQYF
v_gene: TRBV6-2/TRBV6-3; len: 13; abundance: -; j_gene: TRBJ1-2; d_gene: -; CDR3nt: TGTGCCAGCAGCCCCAGGGATCGCTATGGCTACACCTTC; CDR3aa: CASSPRDRYGYTF
v_gene: TRBV5-1; len: 13; abundance: -; j_gene: TRBJ1-1; d_gene: TRBD1; CDR3nt: TGCGCCAGCAGCTTCGCCAGGGACAGGGGGGCTTTCTTT; CDR3aa: CASSFARDRGAFF
v_gene: TRBV30; len: 13; abundance: -; j_gene: TRBJ1-1; d_gene: -; CDR3nt: TGTGCCTGGAAAAGGGGGTTGAGGACTGAAGCTTTCTTT; CDR3aa: CAWKRGLRTEAFF
v_gene: TRBV3-1/TRBV3-2; len: 14; abundance: -; j_gene: TRBJ1-1; d_gene: TRBD1; CDR3nt: TGTGCCAGCAGGGGAACCGGGACAGGGGCTGAAGCTTTCTTT; CDR3aa: CASRGTGTGAEAFF
v_gene: TRBV2; len: 12; abundance: -; j_gene: TRBJ2-2; d_gene: -; CDR3nt: TGTGCCAGCACCTATGGCACCGGGGAGCTGTTTTTT; CDR3aa: CASTYGTGELFF
v_gene: TRBV19; len: 17; abundance: few; j_gene: TRBJ2-5; d_gene: TRBD2; CDR3nt: TGTGCCAGTAGCCCTGGACTAGCGGACCTCCTACAAGAGACCCAGTACTTC; CDR3aa: CASSPGLADLLQETQYF
v_gene: TRBV27; len: 15; abundance: -; j_gene: TRBJ2-3; d_gene: -; CDR3nt: TGTGCCAGCAGGGGAGGGGGGCGAGTGACAGATACGCAGTATTTT; CDR3aa: CASRGGGRVTDTQYF
v_gene: TRBV5-5; len: 15; abundance: -; j_gene: TRBJ1-5; d_gene: TRBD1; CDR3nt: TGTGCCAGCAGCCCGGGGGACAGGTCCCCTCAGCCCCAGCATTTT; CDR3aa: CASSPGDRSPQPQHF
v_gene: TRBV27; len: 19; abundance: -; j_gene: TRBJ2-5; d_gene: TRBD2; CDR3nt: TGTGCCAGCAGTTTATACTTTAGCGGGGGGATCAAGTCTGAAGAGACCCAGTACTTC; CDR3aa: CASSLYFSGGIKSEETQYF
v_gene: TRBV10-1; len: 15; abundance: -; j_gene: TRBJ2-2; d_gene: TRBD1; CDR3nt: TGCGCCAGCAGTCTGAGACAGGGTGGGACCGGGGAGCTGTTTTTT; CDR3aa: CASSLRQGGTGELFF
v_gene: TRBV10-3; len: 13; abundance: -; j_gene: TRBJ2-1; d_gene: -; CDR3nt: TGTGCCATCAGTCCACTAGGGTACAATGAGCAGTTCTTC; CDR3aa: CAISPLGYNEQFF
v_gene: TRBV5-4; len: 15; abundance: once; j_gene: TRBJ1-3; d_gene: TRBD1; CDR3nt: TGTGCCAGCAGCTCGACAGGGGTCGGAGGAAACACCATATATTTT; CDR3aa: CASSSTGVGGNTIYF
v_gene: TRBV28; len: 14; abundance: -; j_gene: TRBJ2-5; d_gene: TRBD2; CDR3nt: TGTGCCAGCAGTACGGGAGGTGGGTCAGAGACCCAGTACTTC; CDR3aa: CASSTGGGSETQYF
v_gene: TRBV7-9; len: 15; abundance: -; j_gene: TRBJ2-2; d_gene: TRBD1; CDR3nt: TGTGCCAGCAGTCCCGGGACAGGGGATACCGGGGAGCTGTTTTTT; CDR3aa: CASSPGTGDTGELFF
v_gene: TRBV6-5; len: 15; abundance: -; j_gene: TRBJ1-2; d_gene: TRBD1; CDR3nt: TGTGCCAGCAGTTACGCAAGGACAGGGCAGAGTGGCTACACCTTC; CDR3aa: CASSYARTGQSGYTF
v_gene: TRBV13; len: 12; abundance: -; j_gene: TRBJ1-1; d_gene: -; CDR3nt: TGTGCCAGCAGCTTAGAGGGACTTGAAGCTTTCTTT; CDR3aa: CASSLEGLEAFF
v_gene: TRBV5-1; len: 16; abundance: -; j_gene: TRBJ1-4; d_gene: TRBD1; CDR3nt: TGCGCCAGCAGCCAAGGACAGGGCGCAACTAATGAAAAACTGTTTTTT; CDR3aa: CASSQGQGATNEKLFF
v_gene: TRBV5-5; len: 13; abundance: -; j_gene: TRBJ2-7; d_gene: -; CDR3nt: TGTGCCAGCAGCAGCGACGTTTTCTACGAGCAGTACTTC; CDR3aa: CASSSDVFYEQYF
v_gene: TRBV3-1/TRBV3-2; len: 15; abundance: -; j_gene: TRBJ1-6; d_gene: -; CDR3nt: TGTGCCAGCAGCCAAGTCGGAGGGAAGGATTCACCCCTCCACTTT; CDR3aa: CASSQVGGKDSPLHF
v_gene: TRBV19; len: 13; abundance: -; j_gene: TRBJ2-7; d_gene: TRBD1; CDR3nt: TGTGCCAGTAGTCTTGGGACAGCCTACGAGCAGTACTTC; CDR3aa: CASSLGTAYEQYF
v_gene: TRBV11-2; len: 13; abundance: -; j_gene: TRBJ1-1; d_gene: -; CDR3nt: TGTGCCAGCAGCTTATCGGAGGGAACTGAAGCTTTCTTT; CDR3aa: CASSLSEGTEAFF
v_gene: TRBV7-3; len: 14; abundance: -; j_gene: TRBJ1-6; d_gene: TRBD1; CDR3nt: TGTGCCAGCAGCCAGGGACAGAATAATTCACCCCTCCACTTT; CDR3aa: CASSQGQNNSPLHF
v_gene: TRBV6-4; len: 14; abundance: -; j_gene: TRBJ2-3; d_gene: TRBD1; CDR3nt: TGTGCCAGCTCCGACAGGGGGTCCACAGATACGCAGTATTTT; CDR3aa: CASSDRGSTDTQYF
v_gene: TRBV5-1; len: 15; abundance: -; j_gene: TRBJ1-1; d_gene: TRBD1; CDR3nt: TGCGCCAGCAGCGCCCGGGGTGGGACAGGAACGGAAGCTTTCTTT; CDR3aa: CASSARGGTGTEAFF
v_gene: TRBV28; len: 15; abundance: -; j_gene: TRBJ1-1; d_gene: -; CDR3nt: TGTGCCAGCAACGACATTCCTCGACGTAACACTGAAGCTTTCTTT; CDR3aa: CASNDIPRRNTEAFF
v_gene: TRBV6-2/TRBV6-3; len: 19; abundance: -; j_gene: TRBJ2-7; d_gene: TRBD1; CDR3nt: TGTGCCAGCAGTTACGGGGCCGGGACAGGGGCCCCATTAAGCTACGAGCAGTACTTC; CDR3aa: CASSYGAGTGAPLSYEQYF
v_gene: TRBV6-6; len: 15; abundance: -; j_gene: TRBJ2-7; d_gene: TRBD2; CDR3nt: TGTGCCAGCATCAACTTTGAAGCGGGGGAACACGAGCAGTACTTC; CDR3aa: CASINFEAGEHEQYF
v_gene: TRBV15; len: 12; abundance: -; j_gene: TRBJ2-1; d_gene: TRBD1; CDR3nt: TGTGCCACCAGCAGGGACAGGGGGCAGGAGTTCTTC; CDR3aa: CATSRDRGQEFF
v_gene: TRBV29-1; len: 14; abundance: once; j_gene: TRBJ1-1; d_gene: TRBD1; CDR3nt: TGCAGCGCCTATCGGGGACAGGCGAACACTGAAGCTTTCTTT; CDR3aa: CSAYRGQANTEAFF
v_gene: TRBV18; len: 15; abundance: -; j_gene: TRBJ2-2; d_gene: -; CDR3nt: TGTGCCAGCTCACCTATTGATAGCGACACCGGGGAGCTGTTTTTT; CDR3aa: CASSPIDSDTGELFF
v_gene: TRBV11-2; len: 13; abundance: -; j_gene: TRBJ2-1; d_gene: -; CDR3nt: TGTGCCAGCAGCCCGATAACACCGGGTGAGCAGTTCTTC; CDR3aa: CASSPITPGEQFF
v_gene: TRBV18; len: 13; abundance: -; j_gene: TRBJ1-2; d_gene: -; CDR3nt: TGTGCCAGCTCACCACGACAGGTTGGTGGCTACACCTTC; CDR3aa: CASSPRQVGGYTF
v_gene: TRBV9; len: 15; abundance: -; j_gene: TRBJ1-3; d_gene: TRBD1; CDR3nt: TGTGCCAGCAGCGTTACAGGGGATTCTGGAAACACCATATATTTT; CDR3aa: CASSVTGDSGNTIYF
v_gene: TRBV6-6; len: 12; abundance: few; j_gene: TRBJ1-1; d_gene: -; CDR3nt: TGTGCCAGCAGGCGGGGGTCGCCTGAAGCTTTCTTT; CDR3aa: CASRRGSPEAFF
v_gene: TRBV7-8; len: 17; abundance: -; j_gene: TRBJ2-3; d_gene: TRBD2; CDR3nt: TGTGCCAGCAGCTTAGGGTCCACTAGCGGGGTCACAGATACGCAGTATTTT; CDR3aa: CASSLGSTSGVTDTQYF
v_gene: TRBV12-5; len: 19; abundance: -; j_gene: TRBJ1-1; d_gene: TRBD1; CDR3nt: TGTGCTAGTGGTTTCTTATACCAGGGACAGGGCCAGGAAGGCACTGAAGCTTTCTTT; CDR3aa: CASGFLYQGQGQEGTEAFF
v_gene: TRBV14; len: 13; abundance: -; j_gene: TRBJ2-1; d_gene: TRBD2; CDR3nt: TGTGCCAGCAGCCATTTTAGCGGGGGAGAGCAGTTCTTC; CDR3aa: CASSHFSGGEQFF
v_gene: TRBV30; len: 14; abundance: -; j_gene: TRBJ1-4; d_gene: -; CDR3nt: TGTGCCTGGAGTTTGGGAGTTCTTGGTGAAAAACTGTTTTTT; CDR3aa: CAWSLGVLGEKLFF
v_gene: TRBV7-3; len: 14; abundance: -; j_gene: TRBJ2-1; d_gene: TRBD2; CDR3nt: TGTGCCAGCAGCTCTCGGGGGGGCGACAATGAGCAGTTCTTC; CDR3aa: CASSSRGGDNEQFF
v_gene: TRBV19; len: 17; abundance: -; j_gene: TRBJ2-6; d_gene: -; CDR3nt: TGTGCCAGTAGTATAGCGCGGGGCGGCTCTGGGGCCAACGTCCTGACTTTC; CDR3aa: CASSIARGGSGANVLTF
v_gene: TRBV29-1; len: 11; abundance: -; j_gene: TRBJ2-3; d_gene: -; CDR3nt: TGCAGCGTTGCTCTCCTAGATACGCAGTATTTT; CDR3aa: CSVALLDTQYF
v_gene: TRBV5-6; len: 17; abundance: -; j_gene: TRBJ1-1; d_gene: -; CDR3nt: TGTGCCAGCAGCTCGCCGGGACACGAGGGGCTGAACACTGAAGCTTTCTTT; CDR3aa: CASSSPGHEGLNTEAFF
v_gene: TRBV14; len: 12; abundance: -; j_gene: TRBJ2-1; d_gene: TRBD1; CDR3nt: TGTGCCAGCAGCCAAGACAGGACAGGGTTTTTCTTC; CDR3aa: CASSQDRTGFFF
v_gene: TRBV27; len: 15; abundance: -; j_gene: TRBJ2-7; d_gene: TRBD1; CDR3nt: TGTGCCACCGCACGTCGACAGGGGGGATCCTACGAGCAGTACTTC; CDR3aa: CATARRQGGSYEQYF